The present T cell receptor beta chain was sequenced within a study of blood T cells in healthy people across ages. The second PCR ran about 6 to 12 cycles with a sample-barcoded 5' primer and J-beta primers. A minimum of 2.5 million CDR3-containing paired-end reads was obtained for each sample. TCRdb reprocessed the 5' RACE reads via MiXCR and lists one record per CDR3 protein. The sample holds roughly 800,000 distinct CDR3 sequences, about three fifths seen once. Aged about 6 to 100, donors were systemically healthy Caucasians from Russia. After removal of 1 base from V and 8 bases from J, the junction contained 5 bases not matched to a gene. Germline values: CDR1 SGHTA, CDR2 FQGNSA. The CDR3 is 15 residues long.

The specimen was blood. The sequence derives from a man aged 25-45 years in good health. The chain uses TRBV7-2 and TRBJ2-1; 10 nucleotides align to TRBD2. The CDR3 region has the DNA TGTGCCAGCAGCTTAGTAGCGGGGGGCCAAGATGAGCAGTTCTTC. Translated, it gives CASSLVAGGQDEQFF. Using reference TRBV7-2 and TRBJ2-1 for the parts outside the CDR3, the full variable domain is GAGVSQSPSNKVTEKGKDVELRCDPISGHTALYWYRQSLGQGLEFLIYFQGNSAPDKSGLPSDRFSAERTGGSVSTLTIQRTQQEDSAVYLCASSLVAGGQDEQFFGPGTRLTVL.